Detailed here is one T cell receptor beta chain. Its antigen remains unidentified. A much larger clonotype is one base distant, so this may be a read error. The V end was cut by 6 bases, the J end by 4 bases, with 23 bases between. The germline V gene encodes CDR1 SEHNR and CDR2 FQNEAQ (reference sequence). The CDR3 has 17 residues. TCRdb reprocessed the RACE reads via MiXCR and lists one record per CDR3 protein. This table has some 49,000 distinct CDR3 sequences, around 9% appearing once. This sample stems from a study of human T cells and chemical hapten exposure. Study information: Variability of per-sample TCR yields stemmed mainly from small differences in pooled library volume. General study results and limits: There were significantly more large CDR3 similarity clusters among expanded TCRs than among controls.

Time point here: patch test 1, 2 weeks after DPC sensitization. Treatment reported: therapeutic diphenylcyclopropenone sensitization with weekly scalp DPC. This specimen consisted of whole blood, obtained in connection with sensitization to the hapten diphenylcyclopropenone (DPC). The chain combines TRBV7-9 with TRBJ2-3, with D possibly being TRBD2 (6 bases). This clonotype was sampled from a woman aged 50 to 65 with alopecia areata. Some clones in this sample may be carry-over from other donors' samples. Written as DNA, the CDR3 is TGTGCCAGCAGGCCCGATTGGGCGGGACCCTCCCCAGATACGCAGTATTTT. Its protein product is CASRPDWAGPSPDTQYF.